This T cell receptor (beta chain) originates from a study of cytomegalovirus exposure and HLA in healthy donors. Primers for the PCR totalled 60 Vbeta and 13 Jbeta. Generated by immunoSEQ multiplex PCR, the TCRdb table keeps only in-frame clones and is missing some. The repertoire holds under 200,000 clones, with approximately 85% as singletons. Study results and caveats: Looking again later, the authors saw that most CMV-associated TCR beta chains seemed HLA-restricted. For most TCR beta V segments, an earlier analysis put the productive rate at about 90% or about 30% of the time. 15,000 to 20,000 TCR beta sequences were associated with HLA alleles at 0.05 false discovery rate in a later analysis.

Germline V lookup: CDR1 MNHNY, CDR2 SVGAGI (reference sequence). CDR3 length equals 14 residues. V lost 3 bases and J 7 bases, leaving 12 bases between the germline ends. The sample holds a few counts of this clone. Its antigen is currently unknown. The sequenced sample was PBMCs. This rearrangement joins TRBV6-6 to TRBJ1-4; D is possibly TRBD1 (5 bases). The receptor's source is a man in his late teens or twenties in good health and CMV-seropositive. The chain's CDR3 is CASSYGAGAEKLFF. As DNA, the CDR3 is TGTGCCAGCAGTTATGGGGCAGGAGCTGAAAAACTGTTTTTT.